One sample yielded the 20 T cell receptor beta chains listed below, sequenced in a study of CD8 T cells in ankylosing spondylitis. Study-wide findings and caveats: Several highly homologous variants formed a TCR beta motif that appeared characteristic of ankylosing spondylitis blood.

For these TCRs, the target antigens are not known. TCRdb itself ran the 5' RACE reads through MiXCR, one entry per CDR3 protein. The table includes about 460,000 distinct CDR3 sequences, over 4% detected once. The material sequenced was blood, either unsorted or a sorted T cell fraction (not recorded which). All receptors derive from a male donor with ankylosing spondylitis.

This clonotype was seen many times. The chain carries TRBV6-2 or TRBV6-3 and TRBJ2-7, with 9 positions matching TRBD1. Germline V lookup: CDR1 MNHEY, CDR2 SVGEGT. The CDR3 spans 12 residues. With 10 bases clipped from V and 5 bases from J, the junction kept 6 bases outside the gene matches. CDR3 residues: CATGQGEHEQYF. The CDR3 DNA reads TGTGCCACGGGACAGGGAGAACACGAGCAGTACTTC.

In this sample, this clonotype turned up many times. The chain is built from TRBV20-1 and TRBJ1-1; D perhaps matches TRBD1 (5 bases). In germline, CDR1 is DFQATT, CDR2 SNEGSKA (reference sequence). This CDR3 comprises 12 residues. V was cut by 6 bases and J by 11 bases, with 19 bases left in between. The CDR3 region has the DNA TGCAGTGCCCCGCCTGAGGATCGGGGGGCTTTCTTT. This encodes CSAPPEDRGAFF.

In its sample, this clonotype was seen many times. CDR3 residues: CASSELTENRGKLFF. The CDR3 DNA reads TGTGCCAGCAGTGAATTGACCGAGAACCGAGGGAAACTGTTTTTT. V is TRBV25-1 and J is TRBJ1-4; D uncertain. Germline V gene sequence: CDR1 MGHDK, CDR2 SYGVNS. Trimming took 1 base from V and 11 from J, leaving 17 bases between them. There are 15 residues in the CDR3. Supplemented by reference TRBV25-1 and TRBJ1-4, the full variable domain reads EADIYQTPRYLVIGTGKKITLECSQTMGHDKMYWYQQDPGMELHLIHYSYGVNSTEKGDLSSESTVSRIRTEHFPLTLESARPSHTSQYLCASSELTENRGKLFFGSGTQLSVL.

This clonotype was observed at least ten times. The chain uses TRBV5-1 and TRBJ2-5; the match to TRBD1 covers 7 bases. CDR1 SGHRS and CDR2 YFSETQ come from the germline V gene. Unmatched junction bases numbered 13, after V lost 7 bases and J lost 4 bases. The CDR3 runs 15 residues. CDR3: CASDVGTVERETQYF. CDR3 bases: TGCGCCAGCGATGTCGGGACAGTGGAGCGAGAGACCCAGTACTTC.

This clonotype was seen only a few times. The V call is TRBV15, the J call TRBJ1-2, with TRBD1 as a possible D gene (6 bases). CDR3 length equals 16 residues. V was trimmed by 2 bases and J by 2 bases, leaving 15 bases between them. Germline V lookup: CDR1 LNHNV, CDR2 YYDKDF (reference sequence). The CDR3 region is CATSRTLSTGNYGYTF. The CDR3 region has the DNA TGTGCCACCAGCAGAACCCTTTCCACAGGGAACTATGGCTACACCTTC.

Ten or more counts support this clonotype. The V gene is TRBV12-3 or TRBV12-4, the J gene TRBJ2-2, with D possibly being TRBD1 (7 bases). The length of the CDR3 is 14 residues. Trimming took 6 bases from V and 6 from J, leaving 14 bases between them. The CDR3 nucleotides are TGTGCCAGCAGCCGGCTCAGGGGGGCCGGGGAGCTGTTTTTT. Amino acids: CASSRLRGAGELFF.

This clonotype was counted at least ten times. The gene calls are TRBV7-2 and TRBJ2-7, with 9 bases lining up with TRBD2. The germline V gene has CDR1 SGHTA and CDR2 FQGNSA. This CDR3 is built from 15 residues. The ends lost 7 bases at V and 7 bases at J; junction bases unmatched: 14. The CDR3 loop is CASIRRVAGVEEQYF. DNA of the CDR3: TGTGCCAGCATCAGACGGGTAGCGGGAGTCGAAGAGCAGTACTTC. The full variable domain, rest sourced from reference TRBV7-2 and TRBJ2-7, is GAGVSQSPSNKVTEKGKDVELRCDPISGHTALYWYRQSLGQGLEFLIYFQGNSAPDKSGLPSDRFSAERTGGSVSTLTIQRTQQEDSAVYLCASIRRVAGVEEQYFGPGTRLTVT.

This clonotype was seen many times. The chain carries TRBV20-1 and TRBJ1-1; D is unresolved. V was pared by 6 bases and J by 0 bases, with 14 bases between. Germline loops: CDR1 DFQATT, CDR2 SNEGSKA (reference sequence). The CDR3 covers 14 residues. The CDR3 region is CSAPQRAMNTEAFF. CDR3 coding DNA: TGCAGTGCACCCCAGCGGGCAATGAACACTGAAGCTTTCTTT.

This clonotype was counted a few times. The rearrangement uses TRBV5-1 and TRBJ1-1, with D possibly being TRBD1 (5 bases). In germline, CDR1 is SGHRS, CDR2 YFSETQ. The CDR3 extends over 13 amino acids. Between the trimmed V and J ends, which lost 8 bases and 2 bases, there was a span of 13 bases. The CDR3 here is CASQGNLNTEAFF. CDR3 in DNA: TGCGCCAGTCAGGGAAACCTTAACACTGAAGCTTTCTTT.

In DNA form, the CDR3 reads TGCAGCGTTGTGGGACTAGCGGGAGCAGGCGGGACCGGGGAGCTGTTTTTT. Translated, it gives CSVVGLAGAGGTGELFF. V and J are TRBV29-1 and TRBJ2-2, with 14 bases that match TRBD2. CDR1 and CDR2 (germline): SQVTM, ANQGSEA. The CDR3 runs to 17 residues. V was pared by 4 bases and J by 5 bases, with 9 bases of the junction left unmatched.

This clonotype came up many times. The chain couples TRBV15 to TRBJ1-1, with a tentative D call TRBD1 (6 bases). The CDR3 is 14 residues long. Deletions cut 1 base from V and 4 bases from J, with 10 bases between. Germline CDR1 reads LNHNV; CDR2 reads YYDKDF (reference sequence). CDR3 bases: TGTGCCACCAGCAGAGCACAGGGTTCCACTGAAGCTTTCTTT. It is translated as CATSRAQGSTEAFF.

There are many counts of this clonotype. The chain combines TRBV12-3 or TRBV12-4 with TRBJ2-7, with 9 bases fitting TRBD2. After removal of 6 bases from V and 3 bases from J, the junction contained 12 bases not matched to a gene. The CDR3 covers 16 residues. The CDR3 loop is CASRLHSGGQNYEQYF. In DNA form, the CDR3 reads TGTGCCAGCAGGCTTCACAGCGGGGGGCAAAACTACGAGCAGTACTTC.

The table lists this clonotype with many counts. The chain is built from TRBV27 and TRBJ2-7; tentative D call: TRBD1 (5 bases). This CDR3 region has 14 residues. V lost 4 bases, J lost 7 bases, and 17 bases lay in between. The germline V gene has CDR1 MNHEY and CDR2 SMNVEV (reference sequence). CDR3 residues: CASSSGLWGSEQYF. CDR3 nucleotide sequence: TGTGCCAGCAGTTCCGGCCTCTGGGGCTCAGAGCAGTACTTC.

This clonotype was found many times. The gene calls are TRBV5-1 and TRBJ2-1; tentatively, D is TRBD1 or TRBD2 (5 bases each). The CDR3 totals 12 residues. The V and J ends lost 4 bases and 6 bases respectively, with 8 bases between them. The V gene's germline CDR1 is SGHRS and CDR2 YFSETQ. CDR3 nucleotides: TGCGCCAGCAGCCGGGACCTCAATGAGCAGTTCTTC. This sequence encodes CASSRDLNEQFF.

This clonotype was seen ten or more times. The chain couples TRBV20-1 to TRBJ1-2, with 7 bases identical to TRBD1. The V gene's germline CDR1 is DFQATT and CDR2 SNEGSKA (reference sequence). The CDR3 sequence is 12 residues long. The V gene end was trimmed by 6 bases and the J gene end by 1 base; junction bases not matched to a gene: 2. CDR3 nucleotide sequence: TGCAGTGCCAGGGACAGTAACTATGGCTACACCTTC. It codes for CSARDSNYGYTF.

This clonotype was seen at least ten times. The CDR3 coding sequence is TGCGCCAGCAGCTACGGACAGGGCAACGTCCTGACTTTC. This sequence encodes CASSYGQGNVLTF. The chain combines TRBV5-1 with TRBJ2-6; 8 bases fit TRBD1. The length of the CDR3 is 13 residues. Per germline, CDR1 SGHRS and CDR2 YFSETQ. V lost 3 bases and J lost 9; bases outside the gene matches: 2.

In its sample, this clonotype was seen many times. The gene calls are TRBV7-3 and TRBJ2-3; possibly TRBD2 for D (6 bases). This CDR3 is 19 amino acids long. Trimming stripped 2 bases from V and 0 bases from J, with 21 bases between. Germline CDR1 SGHTA, CDR2 FQGTGA. The CDR3 protein is CASSLGGETYTTSTDTQYF. CDR3 coding DNA: TGTGCCAGCAGCTTAGGCGGGGAGACTTACACGACTAGCACAGATACGCAGTATTTT.

The chain employs TRBV2 and TRBJ1-5; D call uncertain. This CDR3 contains 14 residues. Germline V gene sequence: CDR1 SNHLY, CDR2 FYNNEI. The ends were cut back, 3 bases at V and 7 bases at J, with 13 bases in the middle. The CDR3 spells CASSDRSGRQPQHF. The DNA for the CDR3 is TGTGCCAGCAGTGATCGGTCCGGGCGCCAGCCCCAGCATTTT.

Ten or more counts support this clonotype. This rearrangement joins TRBV27 to TRBJ1-1; D gene ambiguous. The CDR3 sequence is 13 residues long. Germline V gives CDR1 MNHEY, CDR2 SMNVEV (reference sequence). V lost 6 bases, J lost 5 bases, and 13 bases lay in between. The CDR3 DNA is TGTGCCAGCAGCCCTCTCGGGCCTACTGAAGCTTTCTTT. It yields the protein CASSPLGPTEAFF.

This clonotype was detected many times. The rearrangement uses TRBV10-3 and TRBJ1-2; D ambiguous. In germline, CDR1 is ENHRY, CDR2 SYGVKD. The CDR3 has 13 amino acids. V was trimmed by 7 bases and J by 5 bases, leaving 14 bases between them. CDR3 DNA: TGTGCCATCATGCTTACTGTTGGATATGGCTACACCTTC. It codes for CAIMLTVGYGYTF.